Here is one T cell receptor beta chain with its context. Sequencing was performed with immunoSEQ multiplex PCR; in TCRdb, only in-frame clones are kept and a portion is missing. The sample consists of fewer than 85,000 clones, 94% of them appearing once. The data belong to a study of T cell changes during pregnancy in multiple sclerosis. CDR1 SGHNT and CDR2 YENEEA come from the germline V gene. The CDR3 consists of 13 residues. With 3 bases removed from V and 4 bases from J, the gap between germline ends came to 9 bases. The sequence was collected from a female donor with multiple sclerosis, enrolled in a pregnancy study. The chain joins TRBV11-3 to TRBJ1-1; a weak D match, TRBD1 (5 bases). This specimen consisted of peripheral blood, obtained in the third trimester of pregnancy. Here the CDR3 reads CASSFRVSTEAFF. In nucleotides, the CDR3 is TGTGCCAGCAGCTTCAGGGTCTCCACTGAAGCTTTCTTT.